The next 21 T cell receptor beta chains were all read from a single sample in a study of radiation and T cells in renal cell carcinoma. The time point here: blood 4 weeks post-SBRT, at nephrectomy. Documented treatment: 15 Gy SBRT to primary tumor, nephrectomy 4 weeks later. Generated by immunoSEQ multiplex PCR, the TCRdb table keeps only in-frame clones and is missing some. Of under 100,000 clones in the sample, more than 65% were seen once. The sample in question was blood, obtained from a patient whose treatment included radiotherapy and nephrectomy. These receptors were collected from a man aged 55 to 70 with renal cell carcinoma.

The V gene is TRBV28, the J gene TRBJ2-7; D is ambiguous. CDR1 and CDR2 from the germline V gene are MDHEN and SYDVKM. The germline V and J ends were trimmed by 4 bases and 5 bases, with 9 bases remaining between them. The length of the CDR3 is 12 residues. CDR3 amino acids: CASSSISHEQYF. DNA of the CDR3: TGTGCCAGCAGTTCGATTTCGCACGAGCAGTACTTC.

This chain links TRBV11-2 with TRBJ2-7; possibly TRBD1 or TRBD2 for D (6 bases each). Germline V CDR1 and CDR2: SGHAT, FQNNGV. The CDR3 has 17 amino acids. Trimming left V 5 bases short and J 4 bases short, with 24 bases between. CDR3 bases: TGTGCCAGCAGCCTGCTCCAGGGGAGATGGGCGGGATACGAGCAGTACTTC. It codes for CASSLLQGRWAGYEQYF.

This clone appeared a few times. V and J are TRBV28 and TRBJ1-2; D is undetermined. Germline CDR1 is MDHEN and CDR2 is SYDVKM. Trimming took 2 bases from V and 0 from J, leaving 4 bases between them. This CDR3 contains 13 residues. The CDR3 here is CASSLTANYGYTF. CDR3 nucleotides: TGTGCCAGCAGTTTAACGGCTAACTATGGCTACACCTTC.

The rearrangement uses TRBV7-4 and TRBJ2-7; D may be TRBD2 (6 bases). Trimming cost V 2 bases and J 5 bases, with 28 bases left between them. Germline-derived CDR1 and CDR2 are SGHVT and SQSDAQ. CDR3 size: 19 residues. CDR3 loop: CASSLMILAPPTCENEQYF. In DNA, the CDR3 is TGTGCCAGCAGCTTAATGATTCTAGCGCCTCCCACTTGCGAGAACGAGCAGTACTTC.

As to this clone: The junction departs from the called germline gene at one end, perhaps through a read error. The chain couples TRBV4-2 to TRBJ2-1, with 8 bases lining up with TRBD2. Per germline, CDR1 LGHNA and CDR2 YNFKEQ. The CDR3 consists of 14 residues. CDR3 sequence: CASTQSGRDNEQFF. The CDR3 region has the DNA TGTGCCAGCACCCAATCCGGGAGGGACAATGAGCAGTTCTTC.

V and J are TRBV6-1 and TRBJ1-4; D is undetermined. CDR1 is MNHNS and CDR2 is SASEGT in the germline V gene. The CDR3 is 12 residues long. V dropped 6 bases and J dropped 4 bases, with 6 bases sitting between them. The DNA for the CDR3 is TGTGCCAGCAGCATCGTTAATGAAAAACTGTTTTTT. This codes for CASSIVNEKLFF.

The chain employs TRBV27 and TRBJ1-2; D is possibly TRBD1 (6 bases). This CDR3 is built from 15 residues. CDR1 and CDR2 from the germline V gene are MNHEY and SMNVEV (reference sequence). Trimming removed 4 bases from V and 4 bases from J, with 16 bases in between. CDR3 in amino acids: CASSSLGQKFYGYTF. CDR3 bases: TGTGCCAGCAGTTCCCTAGGACAGAAGTTCTATGGCTACACCTTC.

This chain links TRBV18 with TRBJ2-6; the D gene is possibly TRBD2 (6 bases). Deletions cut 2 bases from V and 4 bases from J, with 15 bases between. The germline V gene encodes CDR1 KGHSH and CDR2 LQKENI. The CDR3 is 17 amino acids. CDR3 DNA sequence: TGTGCCAGCTCACCAGGAGCAGGGAGGTCCGGGGCCAACGTCCTGACTTTC. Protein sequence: CASSPGAGRSGANVLTF.

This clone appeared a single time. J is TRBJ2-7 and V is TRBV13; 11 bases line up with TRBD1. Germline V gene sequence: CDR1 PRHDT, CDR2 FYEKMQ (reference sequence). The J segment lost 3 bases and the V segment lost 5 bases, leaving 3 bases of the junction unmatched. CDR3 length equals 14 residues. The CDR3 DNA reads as TGTGCCAGCAGCGGCGGGACAGGGGGCTACGAGCAGTACTTC. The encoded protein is CASSGGTGGYEQYF.

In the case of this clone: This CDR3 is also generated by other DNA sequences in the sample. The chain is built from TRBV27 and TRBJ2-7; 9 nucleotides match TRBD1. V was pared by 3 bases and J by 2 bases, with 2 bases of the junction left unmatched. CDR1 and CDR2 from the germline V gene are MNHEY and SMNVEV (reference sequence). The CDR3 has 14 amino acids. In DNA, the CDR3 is TGTGCCAGCAGTTTCGGACAGGGGACCTACGAGCAGTACTTC. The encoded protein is CASSFGQGTYEQYF.

This chain's CDR3 is CASSTGIGEQYF. CDR3 nucleotide sequence: TGTGCCAGTAGTACTGGGATTGGCGAGCAGTACTTC. J is TRBJ2-7 and V is TRBV19; D is unclear. The length of the CDR3 is 12 residues. The germline V gene encodes CDR1 LNHDA and CDR2 SQIVND (reference sequence). V lost 4 bases and J 6 bases, leaving 10 bases between the germline ends.

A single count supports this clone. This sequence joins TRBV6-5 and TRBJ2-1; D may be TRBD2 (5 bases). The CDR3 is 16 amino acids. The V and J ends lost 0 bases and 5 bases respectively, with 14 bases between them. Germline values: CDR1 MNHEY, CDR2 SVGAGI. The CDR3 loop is CASSYSRGMANNEQFF. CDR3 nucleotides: TGTGCCAGCAGTTACTCGCGAGGGATGGCCAACAATGAGCAGTTCTTC.

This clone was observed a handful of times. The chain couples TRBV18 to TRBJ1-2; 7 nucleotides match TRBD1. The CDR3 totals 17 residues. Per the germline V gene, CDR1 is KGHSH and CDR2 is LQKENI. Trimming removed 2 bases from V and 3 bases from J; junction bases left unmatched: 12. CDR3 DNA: TGTGCCAGCTCACCAACGAGGCCCAGGGGGGAGGACTATGGCTACACCTTC. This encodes CASSPTRPRGEDYGYTF.

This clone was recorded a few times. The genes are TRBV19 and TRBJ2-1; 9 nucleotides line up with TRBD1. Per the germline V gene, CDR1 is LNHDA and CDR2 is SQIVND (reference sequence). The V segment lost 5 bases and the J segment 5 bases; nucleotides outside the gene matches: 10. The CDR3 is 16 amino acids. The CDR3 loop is CASSQTGGSGDNEQFF. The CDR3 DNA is TGTGCCAGTAGTCAGACAGGGGGGAGTGGCGACAATGAGCAGTTCTTC. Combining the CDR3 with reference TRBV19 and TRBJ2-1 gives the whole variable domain DGGITQSPKYLFRKEGQNVTLSCEQNLNHDAMYWYRQDPGQGLRLIYYSQIVNDFQKGDIAEGYSVSREKKESFPLTVTSAQKNPTAFYLCASSQTGGSGDNEQFFGPGTRLTVL.

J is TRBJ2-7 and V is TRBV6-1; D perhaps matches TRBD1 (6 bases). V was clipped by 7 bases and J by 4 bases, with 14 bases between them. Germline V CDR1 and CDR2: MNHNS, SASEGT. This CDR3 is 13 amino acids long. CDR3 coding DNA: TGTGCCAGCAAACAGGGAATCGGGTACGAGCAGTACTTC. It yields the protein CASKQGIGYEQYF.

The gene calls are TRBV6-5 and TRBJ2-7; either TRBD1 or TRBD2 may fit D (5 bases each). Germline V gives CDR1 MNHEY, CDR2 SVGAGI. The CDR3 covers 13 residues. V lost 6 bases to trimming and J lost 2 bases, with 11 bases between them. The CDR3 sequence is CASSRDGAYEQYF. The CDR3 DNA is TGTGCCAGCAGCCGGGACGGGGCCTACGAGCAGTACTTC.

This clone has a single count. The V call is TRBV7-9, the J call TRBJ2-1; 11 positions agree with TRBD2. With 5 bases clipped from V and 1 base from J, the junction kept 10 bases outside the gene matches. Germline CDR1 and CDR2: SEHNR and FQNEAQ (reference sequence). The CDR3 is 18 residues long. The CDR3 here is CASSPAGTSGNSYNEQFF. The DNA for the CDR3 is TGTGCCAGCAGCCCCGCTGGGACTAGCGGTAATTCCTACAATGAGCAGTTCTTC. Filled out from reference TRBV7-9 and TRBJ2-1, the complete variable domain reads DTGVSQNPRHKITKRGQNVTFRCDPISEHNRLYWYRQTLGQGPEFLTYFQNEAQLEKSRLLSDRFSAERPKGSFSTLEIQRTEQGDSAMYLCASSPAGTSGNSYNEQFFGPGTRLTVL.

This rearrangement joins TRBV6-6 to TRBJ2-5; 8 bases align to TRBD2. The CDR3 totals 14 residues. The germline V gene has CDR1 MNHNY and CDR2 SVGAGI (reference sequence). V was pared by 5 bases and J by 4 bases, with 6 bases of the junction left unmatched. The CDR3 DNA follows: TGTGCCAGCAGTCCCGGGGGGGTTGGAGAGACCCAGTACTTC. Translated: CASSPGGVGETQYF.

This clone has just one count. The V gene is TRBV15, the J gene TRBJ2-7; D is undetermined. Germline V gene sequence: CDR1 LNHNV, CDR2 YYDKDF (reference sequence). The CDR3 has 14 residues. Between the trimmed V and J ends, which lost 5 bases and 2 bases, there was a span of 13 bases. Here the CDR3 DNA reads TGTGCCACCAGCTCGCCCGGGCCGACCTACGAGCAGTACTTC. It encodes CATSSPGPTYEQYF.

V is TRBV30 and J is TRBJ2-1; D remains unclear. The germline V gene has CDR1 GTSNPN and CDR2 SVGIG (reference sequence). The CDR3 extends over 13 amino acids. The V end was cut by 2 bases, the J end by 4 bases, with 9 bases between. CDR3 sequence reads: CAWSPERYNEQFF. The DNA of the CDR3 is TGTGCCTGGAGTCCGGAGAGGTACAATGAGCAGTTCTTC. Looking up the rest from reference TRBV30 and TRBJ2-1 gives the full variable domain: SQTIHQWPATLVQPVGSPLSLECTVEGTSNPNLYWYRQAAGRGLQLLFYSVGIGQISSEVPQNLSASRPQDRQFILSSKKLLLSDSGFYLCAWSPERYNEQFFGPGTRLTVL.

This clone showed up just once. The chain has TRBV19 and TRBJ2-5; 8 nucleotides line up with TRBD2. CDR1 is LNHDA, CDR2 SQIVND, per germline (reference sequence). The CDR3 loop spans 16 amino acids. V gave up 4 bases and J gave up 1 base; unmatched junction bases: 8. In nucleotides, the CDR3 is TGTGCCAGTAGTAATCCGGGAGGGGACCTCCAAGAGACCCAGTACTTC. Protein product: CASSNPGGDLQETQYF.